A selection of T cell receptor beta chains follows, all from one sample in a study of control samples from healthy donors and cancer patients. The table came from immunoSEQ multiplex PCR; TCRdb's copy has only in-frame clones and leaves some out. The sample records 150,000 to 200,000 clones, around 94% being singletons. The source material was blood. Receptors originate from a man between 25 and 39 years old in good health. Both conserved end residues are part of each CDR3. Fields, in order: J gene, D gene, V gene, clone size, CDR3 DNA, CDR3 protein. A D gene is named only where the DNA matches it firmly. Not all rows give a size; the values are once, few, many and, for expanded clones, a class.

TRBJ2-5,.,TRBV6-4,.,TGTGCCAGCAGTGATCGTGGACAGCCCCGGACCCAGTACTTC,CASSDRGQPRTQYF
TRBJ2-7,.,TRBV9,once,TGTGCCAGCAGCACTCGGACTGCCCCCACCTACGAGCAGTACTTC,CASSTRTAPTYEQYF
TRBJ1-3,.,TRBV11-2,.,TGTGCCAGCAGCTTAGTGCTTGCACAAACATCTGGAAACACCATATATTTT,CASSLVLAQTSGNTIYF
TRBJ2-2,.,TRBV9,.,TGTGCCAGCAGCTTGGAATTAGGTGGCAGGACGGGGACCGGGGAGCTGTTTTTT,CASSLELGGRTGTGELFF
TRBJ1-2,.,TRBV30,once,TGTGCCTGGAGTTTCCCTCTACAGGGCTACTACACCTTC,CAWSFPLQGYYTF
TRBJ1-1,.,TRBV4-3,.,TGCGCCAGCAGCCAAGACGCAGGGAAGGGCAACACTGAAGCTTTCTTT,CASSQDAGKGNTEAFF
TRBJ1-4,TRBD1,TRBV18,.,TGTGCCAGCTCACCAGGGGGACAGGGAAGTGAAAAACTGTTTTTT,CASSPGGQGSEKLFF
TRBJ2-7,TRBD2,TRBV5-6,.,TGTGCCAGCAGCGGGAGGGTGCCCTACGAGCAGTACTTC,CASSGRVPYEQYF
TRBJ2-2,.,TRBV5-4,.,TGTGCCAGCAGCTCAGCAGGGGAGCTGTTTTTT,CASSSAGELFF
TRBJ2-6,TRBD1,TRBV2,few,TGTGCCAGCGTACGGGACAGGAGTTCTGGGGCCAACGTCCTGACTTTC,CASVRDRSSGANVLTF
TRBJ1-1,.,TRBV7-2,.,TGTGCCAGCAGCCCGCCGGACACCCGTACGATGAACACTGAAGCTTTCTTT,CASSPPDTRTMNTEAFF
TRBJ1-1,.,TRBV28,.,TGTGCCAGCCTTCGAGCAGGGGCCCAGAACACTGAAGCTTTCTTT,CASLRAGAQNTEAFF
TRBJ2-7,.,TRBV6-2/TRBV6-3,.,TGTGCCAGCAGTTCCGGCGATGTTAACGACGAGCAGTACTTC,CASSSGDVNDEQYF
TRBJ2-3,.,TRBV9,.,TGTGCCAGCAGCCGAAGGGGGGGACAATCAACTAGCACAGATACGCAGTATTTT,CASSRRGGQSTSTDTQYF
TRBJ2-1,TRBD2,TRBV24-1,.,TGTGCCACCAGTGATCCCGGGCTAGCGGCTAATGAGCAGTTCTTC,CATSDPGLAANEQFF
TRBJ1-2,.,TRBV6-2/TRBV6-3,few,TGTGCCAGCAGTTACGACCTCCTACGGGGGGCCGATAACTATGGCTACACCTTC,CASSYDLLRGADNYGYTF
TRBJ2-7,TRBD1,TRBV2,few,TGTGCCAGCTTAAGGGGGACAGGGGGTGGAGTAAGAACGTACGAGCAGTACTTC,CASLRGTGGGVRTYEQYF
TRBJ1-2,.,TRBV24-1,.,TGTGCCACCAGTGACCCCCGGGGTTTTTATGGCTACACCTTC,CATSDPRGFYGYTF
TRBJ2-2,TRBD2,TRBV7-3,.,TGTGCCAGCAGCTTAGGGACTAGCAGCGGGGAGCTGTTTTTT,CASSLGTSSGELFF
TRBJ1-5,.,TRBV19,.,TGTGCCAGTAGTATAGTCCCCCCCGACCTCACTGGGAATCAGCCCCAGCATTTT,CASSIVPPDLTGNQPQHF
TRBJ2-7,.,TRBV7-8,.,TGTGCCAGCAGTTTAGCCGGACCCACCTACGAGCAGTACTTC,CASSLAGPTYEQYF
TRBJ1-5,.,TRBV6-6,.,TGTGCCAGCAGTTACTCAGGGGATCAGCCCCAGCATTTT,CASSYSGDQPQHF
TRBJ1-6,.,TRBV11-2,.,TGTGCCAGCAGCCTAAGCAATTCACCCCTCCACTTT,CASSLSNSPLHF
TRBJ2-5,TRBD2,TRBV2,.,TGTGCCAGCGCCCCCCCCGCGGGGGGTGAGACCCAGTACTTC,CASAPPAGGETQYF
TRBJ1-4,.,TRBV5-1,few,TGCGCCAGCAGCTTTTGGACGCCCCAAGGTGAAAAACTGTTTTTT,CASSFWTPQGEKLFF
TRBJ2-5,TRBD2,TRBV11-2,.,TGTGCCAGCAGCTTAGACCCGGGGGGGGTGGAGACCCAGTACTTC,CASSLDPGGVETQYF
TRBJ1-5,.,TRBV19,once,TGTGCCAGTAGTATCACCCCCGCTAGAGGTGATCAGCCCCAGCATTTT,CASSITPARGDQPQHF
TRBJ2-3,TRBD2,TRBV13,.,TGTGCCAGCAGCAGACCGGGACTAGCGGTCACAGATACGCAGTATTTT,CASSRPGLAVTDTQYF
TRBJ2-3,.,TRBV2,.,TGTGCCAGCAGGCGGAGTACGGGCGCAGATACGCAGTATTTT,CASRRSTGADTQYF
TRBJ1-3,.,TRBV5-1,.,TGCGCCAGCAGCTCGGACGGCGGAAACACCATATATTTT,CASSSDGGNTIYF
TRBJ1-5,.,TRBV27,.,TGTGCCAGCAGTTCCCGGACACAAAGGGGACATAGCAATCAGCCCCAGCATTTT,CASSSRTQRGHSNQPQHF
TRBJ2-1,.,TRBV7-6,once,TGTGCCAGCAGCTTACACGGCTCGGGGGGCGCAAGGAATGAGCAGTTCTTC,CASSLHGSGGARNEQFF
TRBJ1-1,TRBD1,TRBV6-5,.,TGTGCCAGCAGTCGAGGGGACAGGGTCTTTACTGAAGCTTTCTTT,CASSRGDRVFTEAFF
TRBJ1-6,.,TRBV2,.,TGTGCCAGCAGCCTCCGGGACGGATATAATTCACCCCTCCACTTT,CASSLRDGYNSPLHF
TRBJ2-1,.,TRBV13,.,TGTGCCAGCAGCCGCGGGGAGGCTAGCGTAAGGGTGCAGTTCTTC,CASSRGEASVRVQFF
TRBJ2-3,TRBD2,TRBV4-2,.,TGTGCCAGCAGCCAGCAAATCTCTAGCGGGGGACCAGATACGCAGTATTTT,CASSQQISSGGPDTQYF
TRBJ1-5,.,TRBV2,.,TGTGCCAGCAGTCGGCAGGGAGGCAATCAGCCCCAGCATTTT,CASSRQGGNQPQHF
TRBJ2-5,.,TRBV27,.,TGTGCCAGCAGTTTCGTACCCTTTGAGACCCAGTACTTC,CASSFVPFETQYF
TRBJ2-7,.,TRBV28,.,TGTGCCAGCAAAACCTCCGGGAAGCCCTACGAGCAGTACTTC,CASKTSGKPYEQYF
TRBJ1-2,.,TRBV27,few,TGTGCCAGCAGTTTCGGAGGAGATGGCTACACCTTC,CASSFGGDGYTF
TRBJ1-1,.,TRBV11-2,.,TGTGCCAGCACCCCCGCAGGTTGGACTGAAGCTTTCTTT,CASTPAGWTEAFF
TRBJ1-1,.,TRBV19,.,TGTGCCAGTAGTATAGGGACAGCCGCTGACACTGAAGCTTTCTTT,CASSIGTAADTEAFF
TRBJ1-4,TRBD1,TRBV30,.,TGTGCCTGGAGTCCGCCGGGACAGGGATCCGAAAAACTGTTTTTT,CAWSPPGQGSEKLFF
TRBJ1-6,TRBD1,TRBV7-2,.,TGTGCCAGCTCCCACTCACAGGGGAGTCATAATTCACCCCTCCACTTT,CASSHSQGSHNSPLHF
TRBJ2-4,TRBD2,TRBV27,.,TGTGCCAGCAGTTTACGCGGGAGAGGCTCCATTCAGTACTTC,CASSLRGRGSIQYF
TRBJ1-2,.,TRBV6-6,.,TGTGCCAGCAGTTACCGCAGGGAGGGCGAGGATGGCTACACCTTC,CASSYRREGEDGYTF
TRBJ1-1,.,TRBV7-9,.,TGTGCCAGCAGCCCCCAGGGGTACACTGAAGCTTTCTTT,CASSPQGYTEAFF
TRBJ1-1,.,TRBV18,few,TGTGCCAGCTCACCAGGGAACACTGAAGCTTTCTTT,CASSPGNTEAFF
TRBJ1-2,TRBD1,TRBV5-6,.,TGTGCCAGCAGCAGGGACAGGGCGAACACCTTC,CASSRDRANTF
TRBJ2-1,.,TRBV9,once,TGTGCCAGCAGCGTAGTTCAGGGTAAGCGGGTAGGTGAGCAGTTCTTC,CASSVVQGKRVGEQFF
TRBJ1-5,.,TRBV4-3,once,TGCGCCAGCAGCCAAGATCGGCAGGGAGGTCAGCCCCAGCATTTT,CASSQDRQGGQPQHF
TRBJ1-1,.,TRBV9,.,TGTGCCAGCAGCACCTCCCCCAACACTGAAGCTTTCTTT,CASSTSPNTEAFF
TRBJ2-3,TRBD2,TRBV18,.,TGTGCCAGCTCCGCGACTAGCGGGGGGAAAGATACGCAGTATTTT,CASSATSGGKDTQYF
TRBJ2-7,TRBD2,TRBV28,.,TGTGCCAGCAGTTTGGGGCCCTCGGGACTAGCGGTATACGAGCAGTACTTC,CASSLGPSGLAVYEQYF
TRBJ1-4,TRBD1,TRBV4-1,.,TGCGCCAGCAGCCCAGGGGGTTCCGTGGCTAATGAAAAACTGTTTTTT,CASSPGGSVANEKLFF
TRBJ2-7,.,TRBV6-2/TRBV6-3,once,TGTGCCAGCAGTTCCGCGAGATACGAGCAGTACTTC,CASSSARYEQYF
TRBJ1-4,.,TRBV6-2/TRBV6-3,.,TGTGCCAGCAGCGATTGGGAAAAACTGTTTTTT,CASSDWEKLFF